The 24 T cell receptor beta chains listed next were all sequenced from one sample in a study of CD8 T cells in ankylosing spondylitis. Findings and caveats of the study: Ankylosing spondylitis blood appeared to carry a characteristic TCR beta motif of several highly homologous variants.

One entry per CDR3 protein results from TCRdb running MiXCR on the 5' RACE reads. The sample records a few hundred thousand distinct CDR3 sequences, 15% to 20% being singletons. These receptors have no identified antigens. The sample taken for sequencing was blood, either unsorted or a sorted T cell fraction (not recorded which). All receptors come from a male donor with ankylosing spondylitis.

This clonotype was detected a few times. DNA of the CDR3: TGTGCCAGCAGTTTAAATACAGCCTTCTCCTACGAGCAGTACTTC. As protein: CASSLNTAFSYEQYF. The chain employs TRBV28 and TRBJ2-7; D uncertain. Germline CDR1 is MDHEN and CDR2 is SYDVKM. V lost 2 bases and J 0 bases, leaving 11 bases between the germline ends. The CDR3 sequence is 15 residues long. Full variable domain (outside the CDR3, taken from reference TRBV28 and TRBJ2-7): DVKVTQSSRYLVKRTGEKVFLECVQDMDHENMFWYRQDPGLGLRLIYFSYDVKMKEKGDIPEGYSVSREKKERFSLILESASTNQTSMYLCASSLNTAFSYEQYFGPGTRLTVT.

The chain has TRBV7-3 and TRBJ2-5, with 8 bases fitting TRBD2. The CDR3 consists of 15 residues. CDR1 SGHTA and CDR2 FQGTGA come from the germline V gene. J lost 3 bases, V lost 5 bases, and 8 bases had no gene match. This CDR3 reads CASSRTGRGEETQYF. DNA of the CDR3: TGTGCCAGCAGCCGCACCGGGAGGGGGGAAGAGACCCAGTACTTC.

The V gene is TRBV20-1, the J gene TRBJ2-3; D call uncertain. This CDR3 contains 14 residues. V shed 1 base and J shed 0 bases, with 8 bases lying between them. CDR1 DFQATT and CDR2 SNEGSKA come from the germline V gene (reference sequence). The CDR3 is CSARVSSSTDTQYF. The CDR3 region has the DNA TGCAGTGCTAGAGTTTCCAGCAGCACAGATACGCAGTATTTT.

Only a few counts were recorded for this clonotype. Here the CDR3 reads CASSPTGSGSGADTQYF. The CDR3 bases are TGCGCCAGCAGCCCAACAGGTAGCGGGAGTGGGGCAGATACGCAGTATTTT. The chain couples TRBV4-1 to TRBJ2-3; 9 bases line up with TRBD2. The CDR3 consists of 17 residues. The germline CDR1 and CDR2 sequences are MGHRA and YSYEKL. Trimming removed 4 bases from V and 4 bases from J; junction bases left unmatched: 12.

The sample holds a few counts of this clonotype. This chain uses TRBV20-1 with TRBJ2-1, with D unclear. CDR1 and CDR2 from the germline V gene are DFQATT and SNEGSKA (reference sequence). The ends were cut back, 3 bases at V and 3 bases at J, with 12 bases in the middle. The CDR3 spans 14 residues. The CDR3 DNA follows: TGCAGTGCTAGGGGGATGGGGAACTACAATGAGCAGTTCTTC. Residues: CSARGMGNYNEQFF.

This clonotype has more than one count but fewer than ten. The V and J genes are TRBV7-8 and TRBJ1-4; TRBD1 agrees at 11 bases. Trimming took 5 bases from V and 8 from J; bases not matched to a gene: 10. The CDR3 spans 16 residues. Germline V gives CDR1 SGHVS, CDR2 FQNEAQ. This CDR3 is CASSTGQGAAKEKLFF. CDR3 DNA sequence: TGTGCCAGCAGCACCGGACAGGGGGCGGCGAAAGAAAAACTGTTTTTT.

The chain employs TRBV6-2 or TRBV6-3 and TRBJ1-2, with 7 bases fitting TRBD1. Trimming cost V 5 bases and J 4 bases; bases outside gene matches: 13. CDR1 and CDR2 from the germline V gene are MNHEY and SVGEGT. This CDR3 has 16 residues. The CDR3, as DNA: TGTGCCAGCAGTACAACACGCGACAGGGTATCCTATGGCTACACCTTC. Encoded protein: CASSTTRDRVSYGYTF.

The J gene is TRBJ2-1, the V gene TRBV28; TRBD2 matches at 10 bases. Germline V CDR1 and CDR2: MDHEN, SYDVKM. This CDR3 is 15 amino acids long. V shed 5 bases, J shed 10 bases, and the junction held 11 bases outside the gene matches. Here the CDR3 DNA reads TGTGCCAGCAGTCTCACTAGCGGGGCAGGCGGGGAGCAGTTCTTC. Translating gives CASSLTSGAGGEQFF.

The chain employs TRBV20-1 and TRBJ2-3, with 7 bases fitting TRBD2. Germline V lookup: CDR1 DFQATT, CDR2 SNEGSKA (reference sequence). This CDR3 is 16 amino acids long. With V trimmed by 0 bases and J by 5 bases, 11 bases remained unmatched. CDR3 protein: CSARDLLSGIRDTQYF. In nucleotides, the CDR3 is TGCAGTGCTAGAGATCTGTTGAGCGGGATTCGAGATACGCAGTATTTT.

This sequence joins TRBV2 and TRBJ1-4; D is uncertain. Germline V gene lookup returns CDR1 SNHLY and CDR2 FYNNEI. V gave up 4 bases and J gave up 7 bases, with 10 bases separating them. The CDR3 has 13 amino acids. The CDR3 coding sequence is TGTGCCAGCAGTGTGGCCGTGGGTGAAAAACTGTTTTTT. It encodes CASSVAVGEKLFF.

This clonotype was seen at least ten times. The chain joins TRBV29-1 to TRBJ2-7; 9 nucleotides agree with TRBD1. Per the germline V gene, CDR1 is SQVTM and CDR2 is ANQGSEA. The CDR3 contains 13 residues. With 7 bases clipped from V and 3 bases from J, the junction kept 7 bases outside the gene matches. The chain's CDR3 is CSANSGQGYEQYF. Written as DNA, the CDR3 is TGCAGCGCAAACTCGGGACAGGGCTACGAGCAGTACTTC.

This clonotype appeared many times. The CDR3 DNA reads as TGCAGCGCTTTATTAAGGGACCCCTATTATTTGTCTGGGGCCAACGTCCTGACTTTC. Its translation is CSALLRDPYYLSGANVLTF. The gene calls are TRBV29-1 and TRBJ2-6, with D perhaps given as TRBD1 or TRBD2 (5 bases each). V shed 7 bases and J shed 1 base, with 26 bases lying between them. The germline V gene encodes CDR1 SQVTM and CDR2 ANQGSEA. The CDR3 runs 19 residues. Full variable domain (rest looked up from reference TRBV29-1 and TRBJ2-6): SAVISQKPSRDICQRGTSLTIQCQVDSQVTMMFWYRQQPGQSLTLIATANQGSEATYESGFVIDKFPISRPNLTFSTLTVSNMSPEDSSIYLCSALLRDPYYLSGANVLTFGAGSRLTVL.

The table lists this clonotype with many counts. V usage is TRBV12-3 or TRBV12-4 and J usage is TRBJ2-2, with 9 nucleotides matching TRBD1. This CDR3 has 20 residues. The trim removed 3 bases at V and 0 bases at J, leaving 14 bases unmatched. CDR3 in DNA: TGTGCCAGCAGTTTTAGAGTAGTGGGGACAGGGACAACGAACACCGGGGAGCTGTTTTTT. It is translated as CASSFRVVGTGTTNTGELFF.

Only a few counts were recorded for this clonotype. V usage is TRBV20-1 and J usage is TRBJ2-5; D call uncertain. The germline CDR1 and CDR2 sequences are DFQATT and SNEGSKA (reference sequence). The CDR3 is 11 amino acids. Trimming stripped 2 bases from V and 5 bases from J, with 6 bases between. The CDR3 DNA sequence: TGCAGTGCTAGAAACTTGGAGACCCAGTACTTC. Amino acids: CSARNLETQYF.

This clonotype was recorded a few times. J is TRBJ1-4 and V is TRBV4-1, with TRBD1 as a possible D gene (6 bases). Germline values: CDR1 MGHRA, CDR2 YSYEKL. Between the trimmed V and J ends, which lost 3 bases and 7 bases, there was a span of 15 bases. The CDR3 is 15 amino acids. This CDR3 reads CASSQEGGQGEKLFF. As DNA, the CDR3 is TGCGCCAGCAGCCAGGAGGGGGGGCAGGGTGAAAAACTGTTTTTT.

The chain combines TRBV2 with TRBJ1-6; D is unclear. Germline assignment: CDR1 SNHLY and CDR2 FYNNEI. CDR3 length equals 14 residues. The V end lost 2 bases, the J end lost 13 bases, and 15 bases lay between the germline ends. CDR3 residues: CASSESGEAKPLHF. The CDR3 DNA reads TGTGCCAGCAGTGAATCCGGGGAGGCTAAGCCCCTCCACTTT.

There are a few counts of this clonotype. This chain joins TRBV28 and TRBJ1-6, with a tentative D call TRBD1 (5 bases). Germline CDR1 is MDHEN and CDR2 is SYDVKM. The V gene lost 11 bases and the J gene lost 5 bases, with 16 bases spanning the gap. The length of the CDR3 is 14 residues. CDR3: CAGGRGGNNSPLHF. Here the CDR3 DNA reads TGTGCCGGCGGGCGGGGGGGTAATAATTCACCCCTCCACTTT.

The chain recombines TRBV7-9 with TRBJ2-3; 10 nucleotides align to TRBD2. Trimming took 8 bases from V and 2 from J; bases not matched to a gene: 10. This CDR3 has 16 residues. CDR1 is SEHNR and CDR2 is FQNEAQ in the germline V gene (reference sequence). The CDR3 reads CASPRPGLATTDTQYF. CDR3 coding DNA: TGTGCCAGCCCCCGACCGGGACTAGCGACCACAGATACGCAGTATTTT.

This clonotype has a handful of counts. CDR3 in amino acids: CAISDTSGSTGSEQFF. The CDR3 DNA is TGTGCCATCAGTGATACTAGCGGGAGTACGGGCAGTGAGCAGTTCTTC. This sequence joins TRBV10-3 and TRBJ2-1; 11 bases agree with TRBD2. The J segment lost 9 bases and the V segment lost 3 bases, leaving 10 bases of the junction unmatched. Per germline, CDR1 ENHRY and CDR2 SYGVKD. CDR3 size: 16 residues.

In its sample, this clonotype was seen a few times. The rearrangement links TRBV4-3 to TRBJ1-5; unclear D gene. The CDR3 runs to 13 residues. In germline, CDR1 is LGHNA, CDR2 YSLEER. The germline V and J ends were trimmed by 1 base and 8 bases, with 9 bases remaining between them. The CDR3 DNA follows: TGCGCCAGCAGCCAAGGCCTCCGGAAGCCCCAGCATTTT. Translating it yields CASSQGLRKPQHF.

This chain joins TRBV7-3 and TRBJ2-5; perhaps TRBD2 as D (7 bases). The CDR3 has 17 amino acids. Germline CDR1 and CDR2: SGHTA and FQGTGA. The V gene lost 2 bases and the J gene lost 0 bases, with 16 bases spanning the gap. The CDR3 DNA follows: TGTGCCAGCAGCTTAGAGGGGGACTACTGGTACCAAGAGACCCAGTACTTC. Residues: CASSLEGDYWYQETQYF.

This clonotype was found a few times. CDR3 sequence reads: CASSPLSAGGLEQFF. The CDR3 DNA sequence: TGTGCCAGCAGCCCCCTTTCAGCGGGAGGCCTGGAGCAGTTCTTC. The V call is TRBV7-6, the J call TRBJ2-1, with 9 positions matching TRBD2. The CDR3 consists of 15 residues. V was clipped by 5 bases and J by 10 bases; unmatched bases: 12. CDR1 and CDR2 (germline): SGHVS, FNYEAQ.

In this sample, this clonotype turned up a few times. The V and J genes are TRBV7-2 and TRBJ1-1; the match to TRBD1 covers 9 bases. Per the germline V gene, CDR1 is SGHTA and CDR2 is FQGNSA. The CDR3 runs 14 residues. J gave up 2 bases and V 6 bases, and 4 bases lay outside the gene matches. The CDR3 DNA reads as TGTGCCAGCAGGTTGGGACAGGGTAACACTGAAGCTTTCTTT. It codes for CASRLGQGNTEAFF.

This clonotype was detected a few times. CDR3 sequence: CASSSLGWDDTGELFF. As DNA, the CDR3 is TGTGCCAGCAGCTCCCTAGGGTGGGACGACACCGGGGAGCTGTTTTTT. V and J are TRBV7-6 and TRBJ2-2; D is tentatively TRBD1 or TRBD2 (5 bases each). V was shortened by 4 bases and J by 3 bases, with 15 bases between the two germline ends. CDR1 and CDR2 (germline): SGHVS, FNYEAQ. The CDR3 sequence is 16 residues long.